There are a few counts of the clone carrying this TCR beta chain. This sample is drawn from a study of identical twins. TCRdb reprocessed the 5' RACE reads with MiXCR, giving one entry per CDR3 protein. Found here are fewer than 500,000 distinct CDR3 sequences, roughly an eighth of them singletons; the top ten hold approximately 0.9%. The CDR3 has 16 amino acids. The V end was cut by 2 bases, the J end by 2 bases, with 14 bases between. These data also featured in a second study, about yellow fever vaccine responses in identical twins.

V gene TRBV12-3 or TRBV12-4 combines with J gene TRBJ2-3; a possible D gene is TRBD2 (5 bases). Sequenced material: CD4+ T cells sorted from blood. The clonotype originates from a woman in her late teens or twenties in good health. The CDR3 spells CASSLQLGPYTDTQYF. The DNA of the CDR3 is TGTGCCAGCAGTTTACAACTAGGACCCTACACAGATACGCAGTATTTT.